What follows is one T cell receptor beta chain and its context. Sequenced by immunoSEQ multiplex PCR; TCRdb stores in-frame clones only, minus some. The sample holds 250,000 to 300,000 clones; around 91% are singletons and the top ten take around 2.3%. The data were obtained in a study of blood T cell repertoires in COVID-19. CDR1 and CDR2 (germline): KGHSH, LQKENI. V lost 6 bases and J 0 bases, leaving 12 bases between the germline ends. This CDR3 is built from 15 residues. This chain links TRBV18 with TRBJ1-3; no reliable D call. Material for sequencing was peripheral blood. This clonotype was sampled from a woman in her fifties or sixties with COVID-19, enrolled during active disease. The CDR3 sequence is CASSPGSHSGNTIYF. CDR3 DNA sequence: TGTGCCAGCTCTCCCGGGTCCCACTCTGGAAACACCATATATTTT.